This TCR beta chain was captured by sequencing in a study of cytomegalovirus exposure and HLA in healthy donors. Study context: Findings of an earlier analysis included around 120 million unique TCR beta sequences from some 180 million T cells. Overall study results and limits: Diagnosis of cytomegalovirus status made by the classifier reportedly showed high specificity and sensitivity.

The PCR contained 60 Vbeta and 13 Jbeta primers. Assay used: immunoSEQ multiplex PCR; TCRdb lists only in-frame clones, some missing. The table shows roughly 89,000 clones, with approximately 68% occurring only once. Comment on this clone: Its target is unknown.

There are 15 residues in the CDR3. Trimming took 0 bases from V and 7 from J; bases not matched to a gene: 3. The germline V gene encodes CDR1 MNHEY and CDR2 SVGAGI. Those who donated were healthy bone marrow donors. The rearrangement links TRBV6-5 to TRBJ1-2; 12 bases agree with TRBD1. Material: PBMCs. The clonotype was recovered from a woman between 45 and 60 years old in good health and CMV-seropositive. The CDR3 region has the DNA TGTGCCAGCAGTTACTCTGGGACAGGGGGCGGTGGCTACACCTTC. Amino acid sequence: CASSYSGTGGGGYTF.